The 15 T cell receptor beta chains below were found in one sample sequenced in a study of T cell changes during pregnancy in multiple sclerosis. Libraries were prepared by immunoSEQ multiplex PCR; TCRdb keeps only in-frame clonotypes and omits some of them. The table records tens of thousands of clones, 90% of them present only once. The sample consisted of peripheral blood, taken in the third trimester of pregnancy. The receptors stem from a female donor in good health, enrolled as a control in a pregnancy study.

This rearrangement joins TRBV7-6 to TRBJ1-5; TRBD1 is a possible D gene (6 bases). This CDR3 spans 14 amino acids. Trimming pared 5 bases from V and 7 bases from J, leaving 15 bases between. Germline V lookup: CDR1 SGHVS, CDR2 FNYEAQ. CDR3 in DNA: TGTGCCAGCAGCGAAGGGACACTGGGGCAGCCCCAGCATTTT. This gives the protein CASSEGTLGQPQHF.

This clone was seen a few times. The chain joins TRBV30 to TRBJ1-6, with TRBD1 matching over 9 bases. Unmatched junction bases numbered 3, after V lost 2 bases and J lost 7 bases. The CDR3 runs 14 residues. The germline CDR1 and CDR2 sequences are GTSNPN and SVGIG (reference sequence). The CDR3 region has the DNA TGTGCCTGGAGTAGAGGACAGGGGAATTCACCCCTCCACTTT. It translates to CAWSRGQGNSPLHF.

The gene calls are TRBV7-9 and TRBJ1-1; tentative D call: TRBD1 (5 bases). This CDR3 has 11 residues. The V gene lost 4 bases and the J gene lost 11 bases, with 11 bases spanning the gap. Germline CDR1 SEHNR, CDR2 FQNEAQ (reference sequence). The DNA for the CDR3 is TGTGCCAGCAGCTCTGCAGGGTTGGCTTTCTTT. Residues: CASSSAGLAFF.

This chain joins TRBV27 and TRBJ1-1; a possible D gene is TRBD1 (6 bases). CDR1 MNHEY and CDR2 SMNVEV come from the germline V gene (reference sequence). The V end lost 8 bases, the J end lost 2 bases, and 21 bases lay between the germline ends. CDR3 length equals 16 residues. The CDR3 DNA sequence: TGTGCCAGCGGCACCAACAGGGCGACACAAAACACTGAAGCTTTCTTT. Its protein is CASGTNRATQNTEAFF.

The rearrangement links TRBV7-2 to TRBJ2-7; 10 bases line up with TRBD2. The junction had 2 bases not matched to a gene; V was cut back by 0 bases and J by 3 bases. The CDR3 contains 15 residues. CDR1 SGHTA and CDR2 FQGNSA come from the germline V gene. CDR3 nucleotides: TGTGCCAGCAGCTTAGCGTCTAGCGGGAGCTACGAGCAGTACTTC. This encodes CASSLASSGSYEQYF.

The J gene is TRBJ1-5, the V gene TRBV18; D is uncertain. This CDR3 spans 14 amino acids. V dropped 3 bases and J dropped 3 bases, with 9 bases sitting between them. Germline V CDR1 and CDR2: KGHSH, LQKENI. Here the CDR3 reads CASSPVSHNQPQHF. The CDR3 DNA is TGTGCCAGCTCACCTGTGTCCCACAATCAGCCCCAGCATTTT. Full variable domain (remainder filled in from reference TRBV18 and TRBJ1-5): NAGVMQNPRHLVRRRGQEARLRCSPMKGHSHVYWYRQLPEEGLKFMVYLQKENIIDESGMPKERFSAEFPKEGPSILRIQQVVRGDSAAYFCASSPVSHNQPQHFGDGTRLSIL.

The rearrangement uses TRBV30 and TRBJ2-1; D possibly corresponds to TRBD2 (6 bases). This CDR3 spans 14 amino acids. Germline assignment: CDR1 GTSNPN and CDR2 SVGIG (reference sequence). Deletions cut 4 bases from V and 8 bases from J, with 18 bases between. CDR3 bases: TGTGCCTGGACGGGGGACCTGAGGGCCTATGAGCAGTTCTTC. Translating gives CAWTGDLRAYEQFF.

The rearrangement links TRBV15 to TRBJ1-5; TRBD1 is a possible D gene (5 bases). The germline gives CDR1 LNHNV, CDR2 YYDKDF (reference sequence). The ends were cut back, 4 bases at V and 1 base at J, with 11 bases in the middle. This CDR3 spans 15 amino acids. The CDR3 DNA follows: TGTGCCACCAGCAACCACCAGGGAAGCAATCAGCCCCAGCATTTT. Translating it yields CATSNHQGSNQPQHF.

V is TRBV10-3 and J is TRBJ1-2; 11 positions match TRBD1. In germline, CDR1 is ENHRY, CDR2 SYGVKD. This CDR3 is 17 amino acids long. V lost 0 bases, J lost 8 bases, and 11 bases stayed unmatched. CDR3 nucleotide sequence: TGTGCCATCAGTGAGTCAGGACAGGGGGCCTCTAAGGACGGCTACACCTTC. The encoded protein is CAISESGQGASKDGYTF.

The chain uses TRBV7-9 and TRBJ2-1, with TRBD2 identical over 10 bases. The CDR3 spans 17 residues. With 5 bases clipped from V and 6 bases from J, the junction kept 13 bases outside the gene matches. Looked up from germline, CDR1 is SEHNR and CDR2 is FQNEAQ (reference sequence). For the CDR3, the DNA is TGTGCCAGCAGCCGGGGGCGTGGACTAGCGGTAACCAATGAGCAGTTCTTC. Translated, it gives CASSRGRGLAVTNEQFF.

V is TRBV6-5 and J is TRBJ2-1; perhaps TRBD1 as D (5 bases). CDR1 is MNHEY, CDR2 SVGAGI, per germline. This CDR3 has 15 residues. Trimming removed 4 bases from V and 6 bases from J, with 16 bases in between. CDR3 loop: CASSFPRGLSNEQFF. CDR3 nucleotide sequence: TGTGCCAGCAGTTTCCCTAGGGGTTTAAGCAATGAGCAGTTCTTC.

DNA for the CDR3: TGTGCCAGCAGCTTTCGGACAGGCCGGGACAATGAGCAGTTCTTC. This translates into CASSFRTGRDNEQFF. The chain recombines TRBV11-2 with TRBJ2-1; 7 positions match TRBD1. This CDR3 comprises 15 residues. V was pared by 3 bases and J by 5 bases, with 7 bases of the junction left unmatched. Germline V gives CDR1 SGHAT, CDR2 FQNNGV.

V and J are TRBV27 and TRBJ2-6, with 9 bases that match TRBD1. From germline, CDR1 is MNHEY and CDR2 SMNVEV (reference sequence). The CDR3 contains 16 residues. Trimming took 7 bases from V and 1 from J; bases not matched to a gene: 5. The CDR3, as DNA: TGTGCCAGCACCCAGACAGGGGGATCTGGGGCCAACGTCCTGACTTTC. Protein product: CASTQTGGSGANVLTF.

This clone was found once. V and J are TRBV30 and TRBJ2-3; D unresolved. V was clipped by 4 bases and J by 1 base, with 9 bases between them. The CDR3 length is 13 residues. Germline CDR1 reads GTSNPN; CDR2 reads SVGIG (reference sequence). CDR3 sequence reads: CAWIPTGTDTQYF. The CDR3 DNA reads as TGTGCCTGGATCCCTACCGGCACAGATACGCAGTATTTT.

This chain uses TRBV5-5 with TRBJ2-7; TRBD2 might be the D (5 bases). The CDR3 is 12 residues long. Germline V gene lookup returns CDR1 SGHKS and CDR2 YYEKEE (reference sequence). The germline V and J ends were trimmed by 3 bases and 6 bases, with 10 bases remaining between them. The CDR3 nucleotides are TGTGCCAGCAGCTCGGACGAGGGCGAGCAGTACTTC. Translation: CASSSDEGEQYF.